Each of the 20 T cell receptor beta chains below was sequenced from the same sample in a study of cytomegalovirus exposure and HLA in healthy donors. It was with 60 Vbeta and 13 Jbeta primers that the PCR ran. The data were produced by immunoSEQ multiplex PCR, yet TCRdb's version contains in-frame clones alone and is incomplete. The sample has roughly 170,000 clones; almost 85% are singletons. The sequencing input was PBMCs. The receptors were sampled from a man aged 30-40 years in good health and CMV-seronegative.

This clone was counted a few times. The gene calls are TRBV20-1 and TRBJ2-5; 8 nucleotides match TRBD2. V lost 7 bases and J lost 6; bases outside the gene matches: 4. The CDR3 totals 11 residues. Germline V gene data show CDR1 as DFQATT and CDR2 as SNEGSKA (reference sequence). CDR3 residues: CSGLARQTQYF. CDR3 bases: TGCAGTGGACTAGCGAGGCAGACCCAGTACTTC.

The chain uses TRBV5-4 and TRBJ2-5, with 8 positions matching TRBD1. The CDR3 totals 14 residues. The V and J ends lost 4 bases and 1 base, in that order; junction bases with no gene match: 3. CDR1 and CDR2 (germline): SGHNT, YYREEE (reference sequence). The CDR3 is CASSKDRVQETQYF. DNA of the CDR3: TGTGCCAGCAGCAAGGACAGGGTCCAAGAGACCCAGTACTTC.

The chain combines TRBV20-1 with TRBJ1-2, with D maybe TRBD1 (5 bases). V was cut by 5 bases and J by 7 bases, with 8 bases left in between. Germline CDR1 DFQATT, CDR2 SNEGSKA (reference sequence). This CDR3 spans 10 amino acids. The CDR3 sequence is CSAPRGGYTF. The CDR3 region has the DNA TGCAGTGCTCCAAGGGGTGGCTACACCTTC.

J is TRBJ1-3 and V is TRBV5-1; D possibly corresponds to TRBD1 (5 bases). From germline, CDR1 is SGHRS and CDR2 YFSETQ. Trimming shortened V by 4 bases and J by 0 bases, and 8 bases separated the two germline ends. The CDR3 length is 14 residues. The CDR3 region has the DNA TGCGCCAGCAGCGGGGCGAGCTCTGGAAACACCATATATTTT. Translating gives CASSGASSGNTIYF. Full variable domain (rest looked up from reference TRBV5-1 and TRBJ1-3): KAGVTQTPRYLIKTRGQQVTLSCSPISGHRSVSWYQQTPGQGLQFLFEYFSETQRNKGNFPGRFSGRQFSNSRSEMNVSTLELGDSALYLCASSGASSGNTIYFGEGSWLTVV.

This clone appeared a single time. The V call is TRBV5-1, the J call TRBJ2-5; no clear D gene. Germline V gives CDR1 SGHRS, CDR2 YFSETQ. The CDR3 is 12 residues long. V was trimmed by 1 base and J by 5 bases, leaving 6 bases between them. The CDR3 spells CASSLQSETQYF. For the CDR3, the DNA is TGCGCCAGCAGCTTGCAGTCCGAGACCCAGTACTTC.

The chain recombines TRBV6-5 with TRBJ1-1; D might be TRBD1 (6 bases). CDR1 is MNHEY and CDR2 is SVGAGI in the germline V gene. V lost 6 bases and J lost 1, with 15 bases in between. CDR3 length equals 15 residues. The CDR3 DNA follows: TGTGCCAGCAGCAGAGGGGGAAGTGGGAACACTGAAGCTTTCTTT. Its translation is CASSRGGSGNTEAFF.

V usage is TRBV7-2 and J usage is TRBJ2-1; TRBD2 aligns across 8 bases. The germline CDR1 and CDR2 sequences are SGHTA and FQGNSA. This CDR3 spans 16 amino acids. V trimming: 6 bases; J trimming: 0 bases; junction bases outside the gene matches: 7. CDR3 in amino acids: CASRLDSGGSYNEQFF. CDR3 DNA: TGTGCCAGCAGACTCGACAGCGGGGGCTCCTACAATGAGCAGTTCTTC.

For this clone: Germline and junction disagree at one end, which may indicate a read error. This specimen includes other DNA sequences encoding the same CDR3. The rearrangement links TRBV6-5 to TRBJ2-7, with 8 positions matching TRBD2. Looked up from germline, CDR1 is MNHEY and CDR2 is SVGAGI. The CDR3 is 16 residues long. In DNA, the CDR3 is TGTGCCAGCAGTTACTCGGGACTAGTTGGAAAATACGAGCAGTATTTC. Its protein is CASSYSGLVGKYEQYF.

This sequence joins TRBV11-2 and TRBJ1-5, with D tentatively TRBD1 (6 bases). Trimming took off 5 bases at V and 0 bases at J, with 20 bases between the two ends. The CDR3 length is 18 residues. Germline V CDR1 and CDR2: SGHAT, FQNNGV. The CDR3 reads CASSVVGFRGYSNQPQHF. CDR3 DNA sequence: TGTGCCAGCAGCGTTGTTGGGTTCAGGGGTTATAGCAATCAGCCCCAGCATTTT.

The CDR3 nucleotides are TGTGCCATCAGTGAGGCGGGACGGGGGAACACTGAAGCTTTCTTT. Translating gives CAISEAGRGNTEAFF. This chain links TRBV10-3 with TRBJ1-1; perhaps TRBD1 as D (5 bases). V lost 2 bases and J lost 1, with 11 bases in between. This CDR3 is built from 15 residues. The germline gives CDR1 ENHRY, CDR2 SYGVKD.

The chain employs TRBV6-6 and TRBJ2-7; possible D gene TRBD1, 6 bases. The CDR3 consists of 15 residues. V was shortened by 8 bases and J by 4 bases, with 21 bases between the two germline ends. The germline V gene has CDR1 MNHNY and CDR2 SVGAGI (reference sequence). CDR3 coding DNA: TGTGCCAGCCGGCCCGGGACACCGCAAAATTACGAGCAGTACTTC. Translation: CASRPGTPQNYEQYF.

The V call is TRBV5-6, the J call TRBJ2-2; 11 bases agree with TRBD1. After removal of 7 bases from V and 7 bases from J, the junction contained 15 bases not matched to a gene. The length of the CDR3 is 17 residues. CDR1 is SGHDT and CDR2 is YYEEEE in the germline V gene. Here the CDR3 DNA reads TGTGCCAGCCACCCATCGGGACAGGGGGTAGTCATCGGGGAGCTGTTTTTT. This sequence encodes CASHPSGQGVVIGELFF.

This clone came up once. The V and J genes are TRBV25-1 and TRBJ1-1; D gene unclear. Trimming took off 5 bases at V and 1 base at J, with 8 bases between the two ends. Germline CDR1 and CDR2: MGHDK and SYGVNS. This CDR3 is 13 amino acids long. The CDR3 loop is CASSLNKNTEAFF. The CDR3 DNA sequence: TGTGCCAGCAGTCTTAACAAGAACACTGAAGCTTTCTTT.

The chain has TRBV2 and TRBJ1-1; D gene unclear. CDR1 and CDR2 (germline): SNHLY, FYNNEI. This CDR3 contains 14 residues. Trimming cost V 6 bases and J 7 bases, with 18 bases left between them. The CDR3 nucleotides read TGTGCCAGCAGCGCTAGTAAGCCCCTTGGTGAAGCTTTCTTT. Translated, it gives CASSASKPLGEAFF. The full variable domain, with the rest looked up from reference TRBV2 and TRBJ1-1, is EPEVTQTPSHQVTQMGQEVILRCVPISNHLYFYWYRQILGQKVEFLVSFYNNEISEKSEIFDDQFSVERPDGSNFTLKIRSTKLEDSAMYFCASSASKPLGEAFFGQGTRLTVV.

The chain links TRBV11-3 to TRBJ2-7, with 12 bases fitting TRBD2. The CDR3 is made up of 15 amino acids. CDR1 is SGHNT and CDR2 is YENEEA in the germline V gene. V lost 6 bases and J lost 1; bases outside the gene matches: 4. For the CDR3, the DNA is TGTGCCAGCAGTTCGGGGACTAGCGGGTCCTACGAGCAGTACTTC. It translates to CASSSGTSGSYEQYF.

The rearrangement uses TRBV2 and TRBJ2-3, with 11 bases matching TRBD2. V was pared by 6 bases and J by 2 bases, with 7 bases of the junction left unmatched. The germline gives CDR1 SNHLY, CDR2 FYNNEI. The CDR3 consists of 16 residues. As DNA, the CDR3 is TGTGCCAGCAGGTTCGGGACTAGCGGCCCCACAGATACGCAGTATTTT. Protein product: CASRFGTSGPTDTQYF.

The chain recombines TRBV11-2 with TRBJ1-4; possibly TRBD1 for D (5 bases). Trimming stripped 4 bases from V and 8 bases from J, with 8 bases between. Per the germline V gene, CDR1 is SGHAT and CDR2 is FQNNGV. The CDR3 runs 12 residues. The chain's CDR3 is CASSSGKEKLFF. The CDR3 bases are TGTGCCAGCAGCTCAGGGAAAGAAAAACTGTTTTTT.

This rearrangement joins TRBV25-1 to TRBJ2-5; D not resolved. The last part of the DNA fits TRBJ2-7 better; the J call may be wrong. Germline V gene lookup returns CDR1 MGHDK and CDR2 SYGVNS. This CDR3 region has 12 residues. CDR3 nucleotide sequence: TGTGCCAGCAACCAAGGCCGCGGCGAGCAGTACTTC. Amino acids: CASNQGRGEQYF.

The chain couples TRBV9 to TRBJ2-2; 7 positions agree with TRBD1. J was trimmed by 5 bases and V by 6 bases; bases with no gene match: 10. The germline gives CDR1 SGDLS, CDR2 YYNGEE. The length of the CDR3 is 15 residues. The CDR3 loop reads CASTRQGLGTGELFF. In DNA form, the CDR3 reads TGTGCCAGCACCAGACAGGGCCTCGGGACCGGGGAGCTGTTTTTT.

The chain is built from TRBV29-1 and TRBJ1-2; 10 nucleotides align to TRBD1. Germline lookup yields CDR1 SQVTM and CDR2 ANQGSEA. This CDR3 spans 14 amino acids. With V trimmed by 1 base and J by 8 bases, 7 bases remained unmatched. DNA for the CDR3: TGCAGCGTTGAAGGAGACAGGGGGCTAAGAGGCTACACCTTC. Encoded protein: CSVEGDRGLRGYTF.